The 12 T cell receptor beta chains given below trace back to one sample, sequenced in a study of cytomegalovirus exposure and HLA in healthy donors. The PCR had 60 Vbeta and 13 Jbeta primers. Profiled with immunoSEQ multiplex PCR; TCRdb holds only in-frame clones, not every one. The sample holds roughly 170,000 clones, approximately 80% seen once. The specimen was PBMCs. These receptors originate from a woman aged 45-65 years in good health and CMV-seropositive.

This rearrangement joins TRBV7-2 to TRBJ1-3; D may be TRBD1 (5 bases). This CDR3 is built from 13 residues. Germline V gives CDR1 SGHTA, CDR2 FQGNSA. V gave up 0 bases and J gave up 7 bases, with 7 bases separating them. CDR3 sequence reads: CASSLAGGNTIYF. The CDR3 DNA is TGTGCCAGCAGCTTAGCGGGGGGGAACACCATATATTTT.

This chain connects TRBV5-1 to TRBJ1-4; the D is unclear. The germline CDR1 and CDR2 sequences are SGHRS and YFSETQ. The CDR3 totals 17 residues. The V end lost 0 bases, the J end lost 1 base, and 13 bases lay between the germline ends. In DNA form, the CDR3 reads TGCGCCAGCAGCTTGGTTGGAGATACTCGAACTAATGAAAAACTGTTTTTT. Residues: CASSLVGDTRTNEKLFF.

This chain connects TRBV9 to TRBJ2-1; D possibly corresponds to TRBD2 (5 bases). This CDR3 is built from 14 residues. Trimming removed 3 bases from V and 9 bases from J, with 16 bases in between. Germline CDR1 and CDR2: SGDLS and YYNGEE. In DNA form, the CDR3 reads TGTGCCAGCAGCGGATCCTCTAGCATTACTGAGCAGTTCTTC. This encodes CASSGSSSITEQFF.

The chain's CDR3 is CASHGSGGYTF. The CDR3 DNA is TGTGCCAGTCATGGGAGCGGGGGCTACACCTTC. The chain employs TRBV19 and TRBJ1-2; D gene unclear. V shed 8 bases and J shed 8 bases, with 12 bases lying between them. CDR1 and CDR2 from the germline V gene are LNHDA and SQIVND (reference sequence). This CDR3 is 11 amino acids long.

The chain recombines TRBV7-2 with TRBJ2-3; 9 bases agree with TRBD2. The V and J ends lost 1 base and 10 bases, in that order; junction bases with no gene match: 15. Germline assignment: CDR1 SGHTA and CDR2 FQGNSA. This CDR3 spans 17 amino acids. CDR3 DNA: TGTGCCAGCAGCTTAGTGGGGACTAGCTTGCACGGGGGGCCGCAGTATTTT. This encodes CASSLVGTSLHGGPQYF.

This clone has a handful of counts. The DNA of the CDR3 is TGTGCCAGCAGCCAAGACCGGGGGAATCAGCCCCAGCATTTT. This sequence encodes CASSQDRGNQPQHF. This rearrangement joins TRBV4-2 to TRBJ1-5, with D possibly TRBD1 on 5 matching bases. V was trimmed by 0 bases and J by 4 bases, leaving 7 bases between them. CDR1 and CDR2 (germline): LGHNA, YNFKEQ. CDR3 length equals 14 residues.

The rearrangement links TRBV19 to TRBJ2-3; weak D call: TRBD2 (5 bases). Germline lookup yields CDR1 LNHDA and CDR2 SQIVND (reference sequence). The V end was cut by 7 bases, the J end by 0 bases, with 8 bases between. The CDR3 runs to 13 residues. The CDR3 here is CASTGSSTDTQYF. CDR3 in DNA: TGTGCCAGTACGGGAAGTAGCACAGATACGCAGTATTTT.

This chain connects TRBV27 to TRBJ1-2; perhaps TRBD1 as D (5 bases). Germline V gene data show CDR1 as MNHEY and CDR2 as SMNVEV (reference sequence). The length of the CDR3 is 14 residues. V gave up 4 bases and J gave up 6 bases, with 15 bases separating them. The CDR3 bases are TGTGCCAGCAGTTCCTCTTCATGGGGCGATGGCTACACCTTC. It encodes CASSSSSWGDGYTF.

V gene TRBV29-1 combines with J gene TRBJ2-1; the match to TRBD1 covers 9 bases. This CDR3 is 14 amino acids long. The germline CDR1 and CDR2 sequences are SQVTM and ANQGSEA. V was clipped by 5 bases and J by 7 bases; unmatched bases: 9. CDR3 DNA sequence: TGCAGCGTTATCCGGGACAGGGTATCAAATGAGCAGTTCTTC. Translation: CSVIRDRVSNEQFF.

The CDR3 region is CASSQGIGGVATDTQYF. The CDR3 nucleotides are TGTGCCAGCAGCCAAGGAATAGGGGGTGTGGCCACAGATACGCAGTATTTT. This sequence joins TRBV4-2 and TRBJ2-3, with TRBD1 as a possible D gene (6 bases). With 1 base removed from V and 2 bases from J, the gap between germline ends came to 16 bases. From germline, CDR1 is LGHNA and CDR2 YNFKEQ. The CDR3 spans 17 residues.

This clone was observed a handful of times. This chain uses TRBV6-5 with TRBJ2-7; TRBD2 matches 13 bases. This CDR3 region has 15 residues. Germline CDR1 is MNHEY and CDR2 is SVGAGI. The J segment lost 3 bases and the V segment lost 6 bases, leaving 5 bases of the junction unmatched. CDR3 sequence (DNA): TGTGCCAGCAGCCCTGGGACTAGCGGGATCTACGAGCAGTACTTC. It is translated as CASSPGTSGIYEQYF.

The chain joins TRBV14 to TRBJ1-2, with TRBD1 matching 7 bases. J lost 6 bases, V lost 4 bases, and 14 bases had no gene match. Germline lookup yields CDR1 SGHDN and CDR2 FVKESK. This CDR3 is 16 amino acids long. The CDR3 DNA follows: TGTGCCAGCAGCCCTTCGGGACAGCCAGGCCTAAATGGCTACACCTTC. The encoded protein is CASSPSGQPGLNGYTF.